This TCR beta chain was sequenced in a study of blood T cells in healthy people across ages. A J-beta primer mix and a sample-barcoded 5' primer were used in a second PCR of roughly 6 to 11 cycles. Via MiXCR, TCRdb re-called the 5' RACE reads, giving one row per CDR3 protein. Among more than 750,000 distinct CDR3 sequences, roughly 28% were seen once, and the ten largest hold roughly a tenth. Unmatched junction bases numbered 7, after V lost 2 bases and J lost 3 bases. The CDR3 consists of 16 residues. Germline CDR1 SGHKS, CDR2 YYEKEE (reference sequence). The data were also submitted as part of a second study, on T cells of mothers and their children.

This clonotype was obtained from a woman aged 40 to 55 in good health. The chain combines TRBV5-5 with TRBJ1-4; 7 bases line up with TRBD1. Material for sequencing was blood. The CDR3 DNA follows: TGTGCCAGCAGCTTCCCACCGACAGGGTCTAATGAAAAACTGTTTTTT. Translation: CASSFPPTGSNEKLFF.